The rows below give T cell receptor beta chains drawn from one sample of a study of T cells in Graves' hyperthyroidism and ophthalmopathy. TCRdb independently ran MiXCR on the multiplex PCR reads; one entry per CDR3 protein. The repertoire holds about 410,000 distinct CDR3 sequences, with approximately 15% as singletons. The sequenced sample consisted of blood. These receptors were taken from a man in his late teens or twenties with Graves' ophthalmopathy. Each CDR3 is given with its conserved first and last residue. D genes are given only for firm matches. Clone size is not always given. Where it is, it says once, few, many or a class for expanded clones.

TRBJ2-1,TRBV3-1,many,TRBD2,CASSQDPGTSGLNEQFF,TGTGCCAGCAGCCAAGACCCCGGGACTAGCGGGTTGAATGAGCAGTTCTTC
TRBJ2-1,TRBV18,many,TRBD2,CASSPPASGNNEQFF,TGTGCCAGCTCACCACCGGCTAGCGGGAACAATGAGCAGTTCTTC
TRBJ1-3,TRBV6-2/TRBV6-3,few,NA,CASSYKGSGNTIYF,TGTGCCAGCAGTTACAAGGGGTCTGGAAACACCATATATTTT
TRBJ1-2,TRBV7-9,NA,TRBD1,CASSSGTADGYTF,TGTGCCAGCAGCTCTGGGACAGCCGATGGCTACACCTTC
TRBJ2-5,TRBV3-1,many,NA,CASSQDNRETQYF,TGTGCCAGCAGCCAAGATAACCGGGAGACCCAGTACTTC
TRBJ1-2,TRBV5-5,few,NA,CASSLVPGTSYGYTF,TGTGCCAGCAGCTTGGTCCCAGGTACAAGCTATGGCTACACCTTC
TRBJ2-4,TRBV11-3,many,TRBD2,CASSLGGGNIQYF,TGTGCCAGCAGCTTAGGGGGGGGAAACATTCAGTACTTC
TRBJ2-3,TRBV11-2,many,NA,CASSSELGDTQYF,TGTGCCAGCAGTTCTGAGTTAGGGGATACGCAGTATTTT
TRBJ2-7,TRBV11-2,many,TRBD1,CASSLWTGVVYEQYF,TGTGCCAGCAGCTTGTGGACAGGGGTTGTATACGAGCAGTACTTC
TRBJ2-4,TRBV2,many,NA,CASSHTQTFSIQYF,TGTGCCAGCAGTCACACCCAGACGTTCTCAATTCAGTACTTC
TRBJ2-5,TRBV6-1,many,TRBD2,CASSESLAGAQETQYF,TGTGCCAGCAGTGAATCGCTAGCGGGGGCTCAAGAGACCCAGTACTTC
TRBJ2-7,TRBV30,many,NA,CAWVGRSSYEQYF,TGTGCCTGGGTCGGGCGGAGCTCCTACGAGCAGTACTTC
TRBJ1-2,TRBV10-3,NA,TRBD1,CAISPDRDYGYTF,TGTGCCATCAGCCCGGACAGGGACTATGGCTACACCTTC
TRBJ1-2,TRBV13,NA,TRBD1,CASSSADRDYYGYTF,TGTGCCAGCAGCTCAGCCGACAGGGATTACTATGGCTACACCTTC
TRBJ2-3,TRBV5-8,NA,NA,CASSSPGTWDTQYF,TGTGCCAGCAGCTCTCCCGGGACTTGGGATACGCAGTATTTT
TRBJ1-1,TRBV6-2/TRBV6-3,many,NA,CASSQKYNTEAFF,TGTGCCAGCAGTCAAAAATATAACACTGAAGCTTTCTTT
TRBJ2-3,TRBV7-2,many,NA,CASSLDKGRKQYF,TGTGCCAGCAGCTTAGATAAGGGAAGGAAGCAGTATTTT
TRBJ2-5,TRBV7-8,many,NA,CASNIAGWETQYF,TGTGCCAGCAACATCGCGGGTTGGGAGACCCAGTACTTC
TRBJ2-1,TRBV24-1,many,TRBD2,CATSDQLAGVYNEQFF,TGTGCCACCAGTGACCAACTAGCGGGGGTCTACAATGAGCAGTTCTTC
TRBJ1-2,TRBV6-5,many,NA,CASSYPNDPTGQENYGYTF,TGTGCCAGCAGTTACCCGAACGACCCCACTGGTCAGGAGAACTATGGCTACACCTTC
TRBJ2-7,TRBV5-1,many,NA,CASSFPGGVRVDEQYF,TGCGCCAGCAGCTTCCCCGGCGGAGTGAGGGTTGACGAGCAGTACTTC
TRBJ2-1,TRBV6-1,many,TRBD1,CASKAYIRDRPYNEQFF,TGTGCCAGCAAGGCCTACATAAGGGACAGGCCCTACAATGAGCAGTTCTTC
TRBJ1-1,TRBV4-1,many,TRBD1,CASSLNQGALDTEAFF,TGCGCCAGCAGTCTAAATCAGGGGGCTCTCGACACTGAAGCTTTCTTT
TRBJ2-1,TRBV5-1,many,TRBD2,CASSLVGGGAYNEQFF,TGCGCCAGCAGCTTGGTTGGGGGGGGGGCCTACAATGAGCAGTTCTTC
TRBJ2-7,TRBV7-2,many,TRBD2,CASSQYSWSGGSYEQYF,TGTGCCAGCAGCCAATATTCCTGGAGCGGGGGCTCCTACGAGCAGTACTTC
TRBJ2-7,TRBV27,NA,TRBD2,CASSPLGSGRVEQYF,TGTGCCAGCAGTCCCCTCGGTAGCGGGAGAGTCGAGCAGTACTTC
TRBJ2-3,TRBV20-1,many,TRBD2,CSAEGLAGGRPASTDTQYF,TGCAGTGCTGAGGGACTAGCGGGAGGAAGACCGGCTAGCACAGATACGCAGTATTTT
TRBJ2-3,TRBV24-1,few,NA,CATSDPWTADTQYF,TGTGCCACCAGTGACCCCTGGACAGCTGATACGCAGTATTTT
TRBJ1-5,TRBV4-2,few,NA,CASSQDLAGGNQPQHF,TGTGCCAGCAGCCAAGATCTAGCGGGGGGCAATCAGCCCCAGCATTTT
TRBJ1-1,TRBV11-3,many,NA,CASSSQGEPTEAFF,TGTGCCAGCAGCTCCCAAGGGGAGCCCACTGAAGCTTTCTTT
TRBJ2-5,TRBV7-9,many,NA,CASSFLIAGQETQYF,TGTGCCAGCAGCTTCTTAATCGCCGGCCAAGAGACCCAGTACTTC
TRBJ2-3,TRBV7-9,NA,NA,CASSLNHRDMQYF,TGTGCCAGCAGCCTAAACCACCGAGATATGCAGTATTTT
TRBJ1-2,TRBV7-9,few,NA,CASSLEAGSRTYGYTF,TGTGCCAGCAGTTTAGAGGCAGGCAGTCGGACCTATGGCTACACCTTC
TRBJ2-3,TRBV20-1,many,TRBD1,CSAQDGTEASHTQYF,TGCAGTGCCCAAGACGGGACAGAGGCCTCTCATACGCAGTATTTT
TRBJ1-5,TRBV28,many,NA,CASSFRPQGSNQPQHF,TGTGCCAGCAGTTTTCGTCCCCAAGGAAGCAATCAGCCCCAGCATTTT
TRBJ2-3,TRBV29-1,many,TRBD2,CSGQLAGDGGWADTQYF,TGCAGCGGCCAACTAGCGGGAGATGGGGGATGGGCAGATACGCAGTATTTT
TRBJ1-5,TRBV7-6,many,TRBD1,CASSLFGTGENSNQPQHF,TGTGCCAGCAGCTTATTCGGGACAGGGGAAAATAGCAATCAGCCCCAGCATTTT
TRBJ2-1,TRBV4-1,many,NA,CASSHPRERYNEQFF,TGCGCCAGCAGCCACCCCAGGGAGCGATACAATGAGCAGTTCTTC
TRBJ2-7,TRBV4-3,NA,TRBD2,CASSQTSGGPYGQYF,TGCGCCAGCAGCCAAACTAGCGGGGGACCTTACGGGCAGTACTTC
TRBJ2-3,TRBV5-1,many,NA,CASSLEGVGTDTQYF,TGCGCCAGCAGCTTGGAGGGGGTTGGCACAGATACGCAGTATTTT
TRBJ2-1,TRBV30,NA,TRBD2,CAWSPAGDEQFF,TGTGCCTGGAGTCCAGCGGGGGATGAGCAGTTCTTC
TRBJ2-2,TRBV6-1,few,NA,CASKDDPNTGELFF,TGTGCCAGCAAGGACGACCCAAACACCGGGGAGCTGTTTTTT
TRBJ1-1,TRBV19,once,NA,CASLGQGGAGEVFF,TGTGCCTCCCTAGGGCAAGGGGGGGCAGGCGAAGTTTTCTTT
TRBJ2-3,TRBV4-1,NA,NA,CASSSSKSPGTDTQYF,TGCGCCAGCAGCTCCAGTAAGTCTCCAGGCACAGATACGCAGTATTTT
TRBJ1-4,TRBV30,few,NA,CAWTRRGPRNEKLFF,TGTGCCTGGACCAGACGGGGACCGCGTAATGAAAAACTGTTTTTT
TRBJ1-6,TRBV19,NA,NA,CASSRGDASSYNSPLHF,TGTGCCAGTAGTAGGGGAGACGCGAGCTCCTATAATTCACCCCTCCACTTT
TRBJ1-2,TRBV13,NA,NA,CASSFSGGPRNYGYTF,TGTGCCAGCAGTTTCTCTGGAGGGCCCCGAAACTATGGCTACACCTTC
TRBJ1-5,TRBV30,many,NA,CAWREMGNQPQHF,TGTGCCTGGAGAGAGATGGGCAATCAGCCCCAGCATTTT